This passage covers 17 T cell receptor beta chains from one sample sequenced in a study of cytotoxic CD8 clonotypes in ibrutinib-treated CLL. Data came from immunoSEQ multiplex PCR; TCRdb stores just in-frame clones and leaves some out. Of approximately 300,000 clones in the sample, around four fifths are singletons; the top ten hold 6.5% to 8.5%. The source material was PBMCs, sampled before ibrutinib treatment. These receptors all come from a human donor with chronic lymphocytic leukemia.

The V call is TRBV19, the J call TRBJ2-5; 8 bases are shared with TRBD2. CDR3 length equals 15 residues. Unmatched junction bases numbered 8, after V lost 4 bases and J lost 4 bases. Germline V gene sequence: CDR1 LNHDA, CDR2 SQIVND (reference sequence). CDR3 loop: CASSTGRARGETQYF. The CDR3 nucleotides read TGTGCCAGTAGTACCGGGAGGGCCCGTGGAGAGACCCAGTACTTC.

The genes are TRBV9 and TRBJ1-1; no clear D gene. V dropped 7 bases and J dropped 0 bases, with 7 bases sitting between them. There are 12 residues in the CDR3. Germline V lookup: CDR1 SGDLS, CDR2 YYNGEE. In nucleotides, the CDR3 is TGTGCCAGCGGTGGAATGAACACTGAAGCTTTCTTT. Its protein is CASGGMNTEAFF. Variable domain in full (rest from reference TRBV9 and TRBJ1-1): DSGVTQTPKHLITATGQRVTLRCSPRSGDLSVYWYQQSLDQGLQFLIQYYNGEERAKGNILERFSAQQFPDLHSELNLSSLELGDSALYFCASGGMNTEAFFGQGTRLTVV.

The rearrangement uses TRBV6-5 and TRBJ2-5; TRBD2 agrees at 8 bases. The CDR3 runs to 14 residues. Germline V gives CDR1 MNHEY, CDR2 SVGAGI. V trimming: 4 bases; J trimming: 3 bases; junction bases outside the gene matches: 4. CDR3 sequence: CASSFGTREETQYF. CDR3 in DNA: TGTGCCAGCAGTTTCGGGACTAGAGAAGAGACCCAGTACTTC.

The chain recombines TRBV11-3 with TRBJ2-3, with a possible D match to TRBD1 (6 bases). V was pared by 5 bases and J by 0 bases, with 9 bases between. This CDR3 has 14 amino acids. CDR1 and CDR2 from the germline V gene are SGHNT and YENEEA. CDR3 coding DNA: TGTGCCAGCAGCCAAGACAGGAGCACAGATACGCAGTATTTT. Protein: CASSQDRSTDTQYF.

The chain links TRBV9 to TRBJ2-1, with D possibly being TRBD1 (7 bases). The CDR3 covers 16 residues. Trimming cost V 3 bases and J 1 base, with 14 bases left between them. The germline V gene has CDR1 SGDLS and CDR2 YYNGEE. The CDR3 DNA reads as TGTGCCAGCAGCGCGGGCGGGGACAGTTCCTACAATGAGCAGTTCTTC. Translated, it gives CASSAGGDSSYNEQFF.

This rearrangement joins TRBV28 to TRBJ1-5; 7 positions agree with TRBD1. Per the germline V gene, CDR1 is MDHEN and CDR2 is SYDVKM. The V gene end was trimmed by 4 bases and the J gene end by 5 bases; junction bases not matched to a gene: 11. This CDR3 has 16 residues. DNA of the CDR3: TGTGCCAGCAGTTACCCCGCAGGGGGGGCTCATCAGCCCCAGCATTTT. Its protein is CASSYPAGGAHQPQHF. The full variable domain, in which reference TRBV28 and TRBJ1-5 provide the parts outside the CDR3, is DVKVTQSSRYLVKRTGEKVFLECVQDMDHENMFWYRQDPGLGLRLIYFSYDVKMKEKGDIPEGYSVSREKKERFSLILESASTNQTSMYLCASSYPAGGAHQPQHFGDGTRLSIL.

CDR3 nucleotides: TGTGCCAGCAGCGCGGGACTAGCGGGAGGACACACAGATACGCAGTATTTT. Translating it yields CASSAGLAGGHTDTQYF. The genes are TRBV9 and TRBJ2-3, with TRBD2 matching 15 bases. J gave up 2 bases and V 3 bases, and 4 bases lay outside the gene matches. The CDR3 spans 17 residues. Germline CDR1 is SGDLS and CDR2 is YYNGEE.

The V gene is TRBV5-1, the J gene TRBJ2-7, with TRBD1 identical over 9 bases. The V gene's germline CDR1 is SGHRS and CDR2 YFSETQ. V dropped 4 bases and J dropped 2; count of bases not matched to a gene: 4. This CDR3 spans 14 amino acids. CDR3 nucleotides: TGCGCCAGCAGCAGGGGGACAGGGACCTACGAGCAGTACTTC. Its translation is CASSRGTGTYEQYF.

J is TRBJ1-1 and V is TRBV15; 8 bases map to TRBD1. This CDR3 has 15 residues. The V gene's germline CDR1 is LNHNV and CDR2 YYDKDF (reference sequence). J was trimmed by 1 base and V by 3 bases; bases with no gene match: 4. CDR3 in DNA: TGTGCCACCAGCAGTAAACAGGGGGAGAACACTGAAGCTTTCTTT. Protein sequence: CATSSKQGENTEAFF.

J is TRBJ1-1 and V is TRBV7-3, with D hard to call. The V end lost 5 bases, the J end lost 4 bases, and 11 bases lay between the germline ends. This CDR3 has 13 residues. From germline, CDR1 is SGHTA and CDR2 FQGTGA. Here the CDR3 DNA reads TGTGCCAGCAGCCTATGGGCAACCACTGAAGCTTTCTTT. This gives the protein CASSLWATTEAFF.

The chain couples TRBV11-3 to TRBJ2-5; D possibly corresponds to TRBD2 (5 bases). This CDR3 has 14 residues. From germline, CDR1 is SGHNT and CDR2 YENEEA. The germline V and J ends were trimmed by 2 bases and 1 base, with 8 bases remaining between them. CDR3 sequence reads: CASSLNGVQETQYF. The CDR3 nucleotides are TGTGCCAGCAGCTTAAACGGGGTCCAAGAGACCCAGTACTTC.

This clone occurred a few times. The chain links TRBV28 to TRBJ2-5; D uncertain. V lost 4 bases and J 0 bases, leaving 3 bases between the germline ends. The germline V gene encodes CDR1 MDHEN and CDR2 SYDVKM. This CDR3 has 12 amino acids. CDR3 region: CASSSDQETQYF. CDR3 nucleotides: TGTGCCAGCAGTTCCGACCAAGAGACCCAGTACTTC.

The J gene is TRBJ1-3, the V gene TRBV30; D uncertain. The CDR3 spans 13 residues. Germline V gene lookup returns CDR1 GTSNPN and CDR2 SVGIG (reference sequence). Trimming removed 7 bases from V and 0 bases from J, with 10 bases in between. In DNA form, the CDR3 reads TGTGCCTTCAACAGCGACTCTGGAAACACCATATATTTT. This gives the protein CAFNSDSGNTIYF.

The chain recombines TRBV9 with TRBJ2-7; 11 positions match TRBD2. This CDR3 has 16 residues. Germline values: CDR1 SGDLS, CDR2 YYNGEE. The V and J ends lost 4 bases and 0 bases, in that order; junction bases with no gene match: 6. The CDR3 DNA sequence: TGTGCCAGCAGCTTGGGACTAGCGGCCAGCTCCTACGAGCAGTACTTC. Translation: CASSLGLAASSYEQYF.

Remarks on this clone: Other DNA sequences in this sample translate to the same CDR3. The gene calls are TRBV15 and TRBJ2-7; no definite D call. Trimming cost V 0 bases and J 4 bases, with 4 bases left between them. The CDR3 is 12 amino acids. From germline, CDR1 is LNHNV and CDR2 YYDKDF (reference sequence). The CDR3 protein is CATSRDRYEQYF. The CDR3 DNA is TGTGCCACCAGCAGAGATAGGTACGAGCAGTACTTC. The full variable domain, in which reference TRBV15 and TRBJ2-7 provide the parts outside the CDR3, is DAMVIQNPRYQVTQFGKPVTLSCSQTLNHNVMYWYQQKSSQAPKLLFHYYDKDFNNEADTPDNFQSRRPNTSFCFLDIRSPGLGDTAMYLCATSRDRYEQYFGPGTRLTVT.

The CDR3 DNA is TGTGCCAGCAGCTTAACCGGACTAGGCTTCGATGAGCAGTTCTTC. Protein product: CASSLTGLGFDEQFF. J is TRBJ2-1 and V is TRBV7-8, with 7 bases that match TRBD2. CDR3 size: 15 residues. From germline, CDR1 is SGHVS and CDR2 FQNEAQ. The junction had 9 bases not matched to a gene; V was cut back by 2 bases and J by 8 bases.

CDR3 sequence (DNA): TGTGCCAGCAGCTTGGGGCGGCGGGGTCGCTCCTACGAGCAGTACTTC. Its translation: CASSLGRRGRSYEQYF. V and J are TRBV5-6 and TRBJ2-7, with D perhaps matching TRBD2 (6 bases). The CDR3 has 16 amino acids. V was cut by 0 bases and J by 0 bases, with 13 bases left in between. CDR1 is SGHDT, CDR2 YYEEEE, per germline. Based on the CDR3 plus reference TRBV5-6 and TRBJ2-7, the full variable domain is DAGVTQSPTHLIKTRGQQVTLRCSPKSGHDTVSWYQQALGQGPQFIFQYYEEEERQRGNFPDRFSGHQFPNYSSELNVNALLLGDSALYLCASSLGRRGRSYEQYFGPGTRLTVT.